Each of the 23 T cell receptor beta chains below was sequenced from the same sample in a study of TET2 disruption in CD19-targeted CAR T cells. Their antigens are not known. Treatment given: autologous CTL019 cells: CD19 CAR with 4-1BB and CD3 zeta domains. The method was immunoSEQ multiplex PCR; TCRdb's version includes in-frame clones alone and lacks a portion of them. The sample features more than 25,000 clones, with approximately 2% in its top ten. The specimen comprised CD8- CAR+ T cells sorted from cultured blood T cells, sampled for CD19 CAR T cell therapy. Subset meaning: CD8-negative CAR-positive T cells from the infusion product. The receptor source for this set is a man in his 70s with chronic lymphocytic leukemia.

On this clone itself: The read terminates 3 residues ahead of where the CDR3 ends, so the germline J gene completes it. V gene TRBV5-3 combines with J gene TRBJ2-3, with TRBD2 identical over 10 bases. TRBV5-3 is an open reading frame whose function is uncertain. The junction had 10 bases not matched to a gene; V was cut back by 4 bases and J by 2 bases. The CDR3 sequence is 17 residues long. CDR3 DNA (partial): TGTGCCAGAAGCCTACACGGGACTAGCGATCTCACAGATACG. Protein sequence: CARSLHGTSDLTDT. The full CDR3 sequence reads CARSLHGTSDLTDTQYF.

A word on this clone: The sequenced fragment ends 3 residues before the CDR3 boundary, so the rest is inferred from the germline J gene. The gene calls are TRBV18 and TRBJ2-6; TRBD2 is a possible D gene (5 bases). Germline V gives CDR1 KGHSH, CDR2 LQKENI. The CDR3 contains 16 residues. The germline V and J ends were trimmed by 1 base and 0 bases, with 7 bases remaining between them. CDR3: CASSPLGDSGANVLTF. CDR3 DNA (partial): TGTGCCAGCTCACCACTCGGGGACTCTGGGGCCAACGTC.

A note on this clone: The sequenced fragment ends 3 residues before the CDR3 boundary, so the rest is inferred from the germline J gene. The gene calls are TRBV20-1 and TRBJ2-6, with D unresolved. This CDR3 is 14 amino acids long. V lost 0 bases and J lost 1, with 4 bases in between. Per germline, CDR1 DFQATT and CDR2 SNEGSKA (reference sequence). The CDR3 bases that were read are TGCAGTGCTAGAGACCAGTCTGGGGCCAACGTC. Translating it yields CSARDQSGANV. The CDR3 reads in full as CSARDQSGANVLTF.

With regard to this clone: The read terminates 3 residues ahead of where the CDR3 ends, so the germline J gene completes it. The sample has other DNA sequences that encode this CDR3 too. The V and J genes are TRBV2 and TRBJ1-2, with TRBD1 matching over 7 bases. Germline trimming cut 4 bases from V and 7 bases from J; bases unmatched to any gene: 3. The germline V gene has CDR1 SNHLY and CDR2 FYNNEI. CDR3 size: 12 residues. CDR3 sequence reads: CASSGQGLGYTF. CDR3 DNA, as far as it was read: TGTGCCAGCAGTGGACAGGGACTTGGC.

A word on this clone: The read finishes 3 residues shy of the CDR3 end, and the germline J gene is used to complete it. V is TRBV19 and J is TRBJ2-2, with TRBD1 identical over 9 bases. Losses at the gene ends were 8 bases for V and 4 bases for J; bases not matched to a gene: 8. Germline lookup yields CDR1 LNHDA and CDR2 SQIVND (reference sequence). The CDR3 extends over 15 amino acids. Incomplete CDR3 DNA: TGTGCCAGTGTCCGGGACAGGGAAGTCACCGGGGAG. Translating it yields CASVRDREVTGE. The whole CDR3 reads CASVRDREVTGELFF.

Remarks on this clone: The read ends 3 residues early relative to the CDR3; the germline J gene fills the gap. The chain has TRBV18 and TRBJ2-5; D is ambiguous. Germline loops: CDR1 KGHSH, CDR2 LQKENI. The CDR3 is 13 residues long. V lost 4 bases to trimming and J lost 2 bases, with 8 bases between them. The part of the CDR3 DNA that was read is TGTGCCAGCTCACAGCGCTTACAAGAGACC. The encoded protein is CASSQRLQET. Given in full, the CDR3 is CASSQRLQETQYF.

This chain's CDR3 is CASGGPQENYGYTF. Partial CDR3 DNA: TGTGCCAGTGGGGGCCCCCAGGAGAACTATGGC. The V gene is TRBV19, the J gene TRBJ1-2; weak D call: TRBD1 (6 bases). The read ends 3 residues before the CDR3 terminus; that terminus is restored from the germline J gene. The germline gives CDR1 LNHDA, CDR2 SQIVND (reference sequence). V dropped 8 bases and J dropped 2 bases, with 15 bases sitting between them. This CDR3 spans 14 amino acids.

Regarding this clone: The read comes to an end 3 residues before the CDR3 does, leaving the germline J gene to fill in the end. The chain has TRBV19 and TRBJ2-5, with D possibly matching TRBD2 (5 bases). Trimming cost V 10 bases and J 3 bases, with 15 bases left between them. The CDR3 spans 13 residues. Germline V gene lookup returns CDR1 LNHDA and CDR2 SQIVND (reference sequence). Partial CDR3 DNA: TGTGCCACCGAATCCCCCGGGGAAGAGACC. It is translated as CATESPGEET. The full CDR3 protein is CATESPGEETQYF.

Turning to this clone: The junction shows a germline mismatch at one end, possibly a read error. The read gets to within 3 residues of the CDR3 end, and the germline J gene fills in the rest. The chain recombines TRBV2 with TRBJ1-2; no clear D. Looked up from germline, CDR1 is SNHLY and CDR2 is FYNNEI. The CDR3 spans 14 residues. Partial CDR3 DNA: TGTGCCAGTCCGGCCCCCGGTACTAAGTATGGC. This translates into CASPAPGTKYG. The CDR3 as a whole reads CASPAPGTKYGYTF.

A remark on this clone: The read terminates 3 residues ahead of where the CDR3 ends, so the germline J gene completes it. The V and J genes are TRBV19 and TRBJ2-6; no definite D call. V lost 7 bases to trimming and J lost 2 bases, with 6 bases between them. The CDR3 is made up of 13 amino acids. Germline values: CDR1 LNHDA, CDR2 SQIVND (reference sequence). CDR3 loop: CASTPTGANVLTF. The CDR3 bases that were read are TGTGCCAGTACCCCTACTGGGGCCAACGTC.

About this clone itself: The read ends 3 residues shy of where the CDR3 ends; the end is completed using the germline J gene. The V gene is TRBV19, the J gene TRBJ2-1, with TRBD2 matching 9 bases. Germline trimming cut 0 bases from V and 4 bases from J; bases unmatched to any gene: 1. This CDR3 has 15 residues. CDR1 LNHDA and CDR2 SQIVND come from the germline V gene (reference sequence). The CDR3 bases that were read are TGTGCCAGTAGTATAGATAGCGGGGGATACAATGAG. It specifies CASSIDSGGYNE. The complete CDR3 sequence is CASSIDSGGYNEQFF.

Comments on this clone: The CDR3 extends 3 residues past the end of the read, so its final part is completed from the germline J gene. This chain connects TRBV7-2 to TRBJ2-3; TRBD2 might be the D (7 bases). Germline CDR1 reads SGHTA; CDR2 reads FQGNSA. CDR3 length: 15 residues. V was cut by 6 bases and J by 0 bases, with 13 bases left in between. The sequenced CDR3 bases are TGTGCCAGCAGAAAGGGGGGGGTTAGCACAGATACG. It yields the protein CASRKGGVSTDT. The whole CDR3 sequence is CASRKGGVSTDTQYF.

Remarks on this clone: The read ends 3 residues before the CDR3 terminus; that terminus is restored from the germline J gene. The J gene is TRBJ1-2, the V gene TRBV5-5; maybe TRBD1 (5 bases). Trimming took off 0 bases at V and 5 bases at J, with 14 bases between the two ends. Germline V CDR1 and CDR2: SGHKS, YYEKEE (reference sequence). The CDR3 runs to 15 residues. CDR3 in amino acids: CASSLATELKYGYTF. CDR3 DNA, as far as it was read: TGTGCCAGCAGCTTGGCGACAGAGCTAAAATATGGC.

With regard to this clone: The read falls 3 residues short of the CDR3 end, and the missing part is taken from the germline J gene. J is TRBJ1-1 and V is TRBV14; 9 positions match TRBD1. The CDR3 is 15 amino acids. J lost 1 base, V lost 6 bases, and 6 bases had no gene match. CDR1 SGHDN and CDR2 FVKESK come from the germline V gene. The CDR3 sequence is CASRGTGLANTEAFF. The CDR3 DNA, read in part, is TGTGCCAGCAGGGGGACAGGGCTCGCGAACACTGAA.

To note about this clone: The read terminates 3 residues ahead of where the CDR3 ends, so the germline J gene completes it. Other DNA sequences in the same sample also yield this CDR3. The chain couples TRBV28 to TRBJ1-3, with 9 bases aligning to TRBD1. Germline V gives CDR1 MDHEN, CDR2 SYDVKM. This CDR3 contains 14 residues. Trimming cost V 6 bases and J 3 bases; bases outside gene matches: 3. CDR3 loop: CASRTGGGGNTIYF. CDR3 DNA (partial): TGTGCCAGCAGAACAGGGGGCGGTGGAAACACC.

In the case of this clone: The missing CDR3 end, 3 residues past where the read stops, is filled in from the germline J gene. The chain joins TRBV9 to TRBJ2-5, with 10 bases identical to TRBD2. Unmatched junction bases numbered 10, after V lost 4 bases and J lost 4 bases. The CDR3 sequence is 16 residues long. Per the germline V gene, CDR1 is SGDLS and CDR2 is YYNGEE. CDR3 sequence reads: CASSPIAGGGSETQYF. CDR3 DNA (partial): TGTGCCAGCAGCCCGATAGCGGGGGGAGGATCAGAGACC.

Comment on this clone: The read halts 3 residues ahead of the CDR3 end, with the missing end drawn from the germline J gene. Other DNA sequences of this sample code for an identical CDR3. The genes are TRBV20-1 and TRBJ1-2; tentative D call: TRBD1 (5 bases). The CDR3 length is 10 residues. Germline loops: CDR1 DFQATT, CDR2 SNEGSKA (reference sequence). This CDR3 is CSAAQGGYTF. The DNA read from the CDR3 is TGCAGTGCTGCCCAGGGCGGC.

With regard to this clone: The sequence runs out 3 residues before the end of the CDR3; the remainder is reconstructed from the germline J gene. V and J are TRBV13 and TRBJ2-1; D remains ambiguous. Germline values: CDR1 PRHDT, CDR2 FYEKMQ (reference sequence). This CDR3 region has 16 residues. Trimming cost V 5 bases and J 1 base, with 15 bases left between them. CDR3 bases read: TGTGCCAGCAGCCCATTTACTTCGAATTCCTACAATGAG. Its translation is CASSPFTSNSYNE. The CDR3 reads in full as CASSPFTSNSYNEQFF.

Comments on this clone: The CDR3 extends 3 residues past the end of the read, so its final part is completed from the germline J gene. The chain couples TRBV7-3 to TRBJ1-1; D is possibly TRBD1 (5 bases). The CDR3 totals 15 residues. Germline values: CDR1 SGHTA, CDR2 FQGTGA. The covered CDR3 bases are TGTGCCAGCAGCTTAACTAGGACTTCGGGACTGGAG. This codes for CASSLTRTSGLE. The full CDR3 protein reads CASSLTRTSGLEAFF.

A word on this clone: The CDR3 extends 3 residues past the end of the read, so its final part is completed from the germline J gene. The chain uses TRBV5-8 and TRBJ1-2; D may be TRBD1 (6 bases). V was shortened by 0 bases and J by 2 bases, with 8 bases between the two germline ends. Germline V gene lookup returns CDR1 SGHTS and CDR2 YDEGEE. The CDR3 covers 14 residues. The CDR3 sequence: CASSLATGNYGYTF. CDR3 bases read: TGTGCCAGCAGCTTGGCCACAGGGAACTATGGC.

Remarks on this clone: An end of the junction does not agree with germline; a read error may underlie this. The CDR3 end lies 3 residues beyond the end of the read and is filled in from the germline J gene. The same CDR3 is also encoded by other DNA sequences in this sample. The V call is TRBV19, the J call TRBJ1-3; no clear D gene. This CDR3 is 15 amino acids long. CDR1 and CDR2 from the germline V gene are LNHDA and SQIVND (reference sequence). The sequenced CDR3 bases are TGTGCCAGTATCCAAGACACCCTCTCTGGAAACACT. Protein product: CASIQDTLSGNT. The entire CDR3 is CASIQDTLSGNTIYF.

To note about this clone: The read ends 3 residues before the CDR3 terminus; that terminus is restored from the germline J gene. The rearrangement links TRBV18 to TRBJ2-4; tentatively, D is TRBD1 (6 bases). The CDR3 extends over 15 amino acids. Per the germline V gene, CDR1 is KGHSH and CDR2 is LQKENI. The CDR3 DNA, read in part, is TGTGCCAGCTCCCTAAACAGGGAAGCTAACTATGGT. It yields the protein CASSLNREANYG. The CDR3 reads in full as CASSLNREANYGQYF.

For this clone: The CDR3 is cut off 3 residues early in the read; its end comes from the germline J gene. The rearrangement links TRBV19 to TRBJ1-2, with 10 bases lining up with TRBD1. This CDR3 region has 17 residues. Germline-derived CDR1 and CDR2 are LNHDA and SQIVND (reference sequence). The CDR3 region is CASRQGALGGAKNDYTF. The covered CDR3 bases are TGTGCCAGCAGACAGGGGGCGCTCGGGGGGGCCAAGAATGAC.